This T cell receptor (beta chain) was identified during a study of cytomegalovirus exposure and HLA in healthy donors. Findings of the study overall: A missense variant in DCLRE1C was later tied to TCR beta V- and J-gene trimming. The CMV antigen specificity of a few CMV-associated chains was confirmed through in vitro analysis.

This CDR3 has 15 residues. CDR1 LNHDA and CDR2 SQIVND come from the germline V gene (reference sequence). Unmatched junction bases numbered 8, after V lost 3 bases and J lost 3 bases. The PCR used 60 Vbeta and 13 Jbeta primers. The data were produced by immunoSEQ multiplex PCR, yet TCRdb's version contains in-frame clones alone and is incomplete. The repertoire holds some 170,000 clones, 77% seen once, with 1.5% to 2% in the top ten. As regards this clone: The target antigen is unknown.

The material sequenced was PBMCs. This receptor was identified in a woman under 40 in good health and CMV-seronegative. J is TRBJ2-7 and V is TRBV19, with 7 bases aligning to TRBD2. The CDR3 reads CASSIKRGLSYEQYF. The CDR3 DNA follows: TGTGCCAGTAGTATCAAACGGGGACTAAGCTACGAGCAGTACTTC.